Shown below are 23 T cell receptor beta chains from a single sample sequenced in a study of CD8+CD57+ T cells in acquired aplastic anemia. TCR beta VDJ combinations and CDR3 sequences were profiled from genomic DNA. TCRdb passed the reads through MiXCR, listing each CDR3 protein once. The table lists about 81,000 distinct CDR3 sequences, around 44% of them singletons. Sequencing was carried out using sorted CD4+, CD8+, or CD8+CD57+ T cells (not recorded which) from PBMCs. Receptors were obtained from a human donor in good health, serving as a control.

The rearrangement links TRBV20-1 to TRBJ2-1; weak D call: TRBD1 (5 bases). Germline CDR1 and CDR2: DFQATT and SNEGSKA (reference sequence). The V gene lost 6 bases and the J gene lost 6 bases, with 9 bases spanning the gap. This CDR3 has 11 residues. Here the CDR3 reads CSARTLNEQFF. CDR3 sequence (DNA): TGCAGTGCGAGGACACTCAATGAGCAGTTCTTC.

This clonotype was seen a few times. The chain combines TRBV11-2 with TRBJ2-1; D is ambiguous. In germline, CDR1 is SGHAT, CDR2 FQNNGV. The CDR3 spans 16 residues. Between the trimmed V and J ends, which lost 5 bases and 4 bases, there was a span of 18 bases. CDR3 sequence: CASSPRWVDRYNEQFF. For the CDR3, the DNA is TGTGCCAGCAGCCCGCGATGGGTAGACCGATACAATGAGCAGTTCTTC.

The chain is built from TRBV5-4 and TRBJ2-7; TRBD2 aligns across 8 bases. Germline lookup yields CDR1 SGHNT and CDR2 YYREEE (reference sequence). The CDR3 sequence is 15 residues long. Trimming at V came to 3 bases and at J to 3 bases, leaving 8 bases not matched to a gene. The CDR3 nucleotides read TGTGCCAGCAGCTCCCGGGGGGGTAGGGACTACGAGCAGTACTTC. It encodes CASSSRGGRDYEQYF.

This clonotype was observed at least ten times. The CDR3 nucleotides are TGCAGTGCTAGAGATGGGACTAGCGGTTCAGATACGCAGTATTTT. This gives the protein CSARDGTSGSDTQYF. The chain links TRBV20-1 to TRBJ2-3; 11 bases map to TRBD2. The germline V gene has CDR1 DFQATT and CDR2 SNEGSKA (reference sequence). The CDR3 consists of 15 residues. Germline trimming cut 0 bases from V and 4 bases from J; bases unmatched to any gene: 3.

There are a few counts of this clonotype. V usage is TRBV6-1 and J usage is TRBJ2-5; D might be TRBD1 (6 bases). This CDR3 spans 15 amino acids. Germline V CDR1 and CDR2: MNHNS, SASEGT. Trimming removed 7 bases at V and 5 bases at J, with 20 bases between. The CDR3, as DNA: TGTGCCAGCAAGCTACAGGGATCTCTGGGGGAGACCCAGTACTTC. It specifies CASKLQGSLGETQYF.

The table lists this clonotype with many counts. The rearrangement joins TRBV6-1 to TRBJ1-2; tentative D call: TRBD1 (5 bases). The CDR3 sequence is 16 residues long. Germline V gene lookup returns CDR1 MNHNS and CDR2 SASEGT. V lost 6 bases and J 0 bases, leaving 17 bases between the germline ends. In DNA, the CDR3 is TGTGCCAGCAGGAATCCTGGGGACCCAGCTAACTATGGCTACACCTTC. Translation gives CASRNPGDPANYGYTF.

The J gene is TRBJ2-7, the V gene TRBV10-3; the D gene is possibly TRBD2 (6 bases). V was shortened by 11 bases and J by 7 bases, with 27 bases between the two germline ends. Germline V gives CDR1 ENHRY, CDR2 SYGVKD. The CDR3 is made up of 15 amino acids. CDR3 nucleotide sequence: TGTGCCGGCACCGGTGCGGTAGCGGCTCTCCGAGAGCAGTACTTC. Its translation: CAGTGAVAALREQYF.

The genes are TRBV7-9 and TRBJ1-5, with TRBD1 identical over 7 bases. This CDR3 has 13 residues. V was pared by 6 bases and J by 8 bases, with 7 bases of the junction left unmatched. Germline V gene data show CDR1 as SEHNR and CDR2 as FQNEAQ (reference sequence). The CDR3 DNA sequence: TGTGCCAGCAGTGGACAGGAGTTGGAGCCCCAGCATTTT. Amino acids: CASSGQELEPQHF.

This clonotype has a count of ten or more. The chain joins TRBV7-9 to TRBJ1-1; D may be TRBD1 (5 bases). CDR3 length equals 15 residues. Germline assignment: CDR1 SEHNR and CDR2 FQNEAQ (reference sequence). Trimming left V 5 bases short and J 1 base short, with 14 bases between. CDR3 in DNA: TGTGCCAGCAGCGATAACAGGATCCAGAACACTGAAGCTTTCTTT. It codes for CASSDNRIQNTEAFF. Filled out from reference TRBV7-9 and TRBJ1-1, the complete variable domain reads DTGVSQNPRHKITKRGQNVTFRCDPISEHNRLYWYRQTLGQGPEFLTYFQNEAQLEKSRLLSDRFSAERPKGSFSTLEIQRTEQGDSAMYLCASSDNRIQNTEAFFGQGTRLTVV.

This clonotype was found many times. The CDR3 region is CASSEFWREEDEQYF. The CDR3 DNA reads TGTGCCAGCAGTGAATTTTGGCGGGAGGAGGACGAGCAGTACTTC. This sequence joins TRBV2 and TRBJ2-7; 8 positions match TRBD2. V lost 2 bases and J lost 5; bases outside the gene matches: 8. Germline V gives CDR1 SNHLY, CDR2 FYNNEI. CDR3 length equals 15 residues.

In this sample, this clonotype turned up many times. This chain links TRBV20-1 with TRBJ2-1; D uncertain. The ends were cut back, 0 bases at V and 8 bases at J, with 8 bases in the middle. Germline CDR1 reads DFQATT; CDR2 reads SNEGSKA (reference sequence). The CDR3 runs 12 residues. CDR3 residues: CSARDSSHEQFF. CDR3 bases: TGCAGTGCTAGAGATTCGAGTCATGAGCAGTTCTTC.

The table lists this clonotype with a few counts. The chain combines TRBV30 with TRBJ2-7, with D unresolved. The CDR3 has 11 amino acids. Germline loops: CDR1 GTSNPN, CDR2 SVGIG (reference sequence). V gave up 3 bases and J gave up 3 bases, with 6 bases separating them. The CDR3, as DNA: TGTGCCTGGAGAGAAGGCTACGAGCAGTACTTC. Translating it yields CAWREGYEQYF.

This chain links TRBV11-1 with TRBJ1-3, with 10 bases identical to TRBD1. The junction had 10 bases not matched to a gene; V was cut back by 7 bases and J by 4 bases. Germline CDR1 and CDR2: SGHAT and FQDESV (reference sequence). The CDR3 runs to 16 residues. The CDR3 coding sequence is TGTGCCAGCAAAGGGACAGGGGAGATAGTAGGAAACACCATATATTTT. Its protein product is CASKGTGEIVGNTIYF. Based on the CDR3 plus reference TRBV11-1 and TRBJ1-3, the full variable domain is EAEVAQSPRYKITEKSQAVAFWCDPISGHATLYWYRQILGQGPELLVQFQDESVVDDSQLPKDRFSAERLKGVDSTLKIQPAELGDSAMYLCASKGTGEIVGNTIYFGEGSWLTVV.

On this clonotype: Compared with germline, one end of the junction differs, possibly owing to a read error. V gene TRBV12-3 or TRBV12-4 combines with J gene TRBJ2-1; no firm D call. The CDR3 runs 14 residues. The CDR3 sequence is CAISLGLTYNEQFF. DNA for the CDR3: TGTGCCATCAGTTTGGGTCTTACTTACAATGAGCAGTTCTTC.

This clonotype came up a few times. The CDR3 spells CASSISVYGYTF. The CDR3, as DNA: TGTGCCAGTAGTATCTCCGTATATGGCTACACCTTC. V and J are TRBV19 and TRBJ1-2; D gene uncertain. The CDR3 is 12 amino acids. V lost 3 bases and J lost 5, with 7 bases in between. In germline, CDR1 is LNHDA, CDR2 SQIVND (reference sequence).

The CDR3 DNA is TGTGCCACCAGCAGATTAGCGGGAGAGGAGCAGTTCTTC. Encoded protein: CATSRLAGEEQFF. This chain links TRBV15 with TRBJ2-1; the match to TRBD2 covers 9 bases. This CDR3 region has 13 residues. In germline, CDR1 is LNHNV, CDR2 YYDKDF (reference sequence). V dropped 2 bases and J dropped 10; count of bases not matched to a gene: 3. Variable domain in full (rest from reference TRBV15 and TRBJ2-1): DAMVIQNPRYQVTQFGKPVTLSCSQTLNHNVMYWYQQKSSQAPKLLFHYYDKDFNNEADTPDNFQSRRPNTSFCFLDIRSPGLGDTAMYLCATSRLAGEEQFFGPGTRLTVL.

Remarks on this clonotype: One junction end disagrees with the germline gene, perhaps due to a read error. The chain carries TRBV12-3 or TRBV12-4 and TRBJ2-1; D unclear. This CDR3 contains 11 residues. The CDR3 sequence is CAGSLSNEQFF. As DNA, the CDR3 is TGTGCCGGCAGCCTCTCGAATGAGCAGTTCTTC.

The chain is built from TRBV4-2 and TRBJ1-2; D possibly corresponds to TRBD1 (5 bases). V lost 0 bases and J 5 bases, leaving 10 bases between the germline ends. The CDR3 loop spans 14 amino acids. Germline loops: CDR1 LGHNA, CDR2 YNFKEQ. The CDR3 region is CASSQEASGYGYTF. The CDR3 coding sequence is TGTGCCAGCAGCCAAGAGGCGTCAGGGTATGGCTACACCTTC.

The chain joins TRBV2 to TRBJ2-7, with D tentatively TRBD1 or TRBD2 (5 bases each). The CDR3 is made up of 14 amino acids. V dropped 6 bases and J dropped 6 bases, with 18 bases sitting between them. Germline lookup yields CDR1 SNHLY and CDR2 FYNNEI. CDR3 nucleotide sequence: TGTGCCAGCAGCGGGACGGTAGAGATTATCGAGCAGTACTTC. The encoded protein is CASSGTVEIIEQYF.

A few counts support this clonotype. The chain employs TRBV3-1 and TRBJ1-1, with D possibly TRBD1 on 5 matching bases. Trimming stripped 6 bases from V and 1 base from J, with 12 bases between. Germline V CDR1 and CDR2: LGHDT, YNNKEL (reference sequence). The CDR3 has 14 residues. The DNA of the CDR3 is TGTGCCAGCAGTCGAACACAGGAGAACACTGAAGCTTTCTTT. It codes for CASSRTQENTEAFF.

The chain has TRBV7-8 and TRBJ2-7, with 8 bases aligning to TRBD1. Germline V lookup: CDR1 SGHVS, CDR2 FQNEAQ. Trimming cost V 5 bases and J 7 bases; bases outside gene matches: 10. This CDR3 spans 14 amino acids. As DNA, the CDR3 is TGTGCCAGCAGCGTGCGGACAGGGAGCGGTGAGCAGTACTTC. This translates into CASSVRTGSGEQYF.

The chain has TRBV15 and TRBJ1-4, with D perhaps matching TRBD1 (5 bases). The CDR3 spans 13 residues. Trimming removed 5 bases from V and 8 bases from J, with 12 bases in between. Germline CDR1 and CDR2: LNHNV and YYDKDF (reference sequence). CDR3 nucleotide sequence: TGTGCCACCAGCGGGGCTTTTGGGGAAAAACTGTTTTTT. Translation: CATSGAFGEKLFF.

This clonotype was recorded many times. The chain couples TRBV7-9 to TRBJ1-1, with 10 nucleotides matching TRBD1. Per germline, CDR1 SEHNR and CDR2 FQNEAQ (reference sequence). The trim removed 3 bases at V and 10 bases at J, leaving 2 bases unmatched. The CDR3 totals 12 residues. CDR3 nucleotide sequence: TGTGCCAGCAGCTTCGGGGACAGGGGAGCTTTCTTT. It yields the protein CASSFGDRGAFF.